This T cell receptor (beta chain) is from a study of PD-1 blockade in classical Hodgkin lymphoma. Only in-frame clones appear in the TCRdb table, and some are missing; sequencing was by immunoSEQ multiplex PCR. Here the sample spans over 80,000 clones, about three quarters being singletons. As regards this clone: Its antigen is unknown.

Trimming removed 2 bases from V and 3 bases from J, with 13 bases in between. Germline values: CDR1 MNHNS, CDR2 SASEGT. The CDR3 is made up of 15 amino acids. Noted time point: cycle 4 day 1 (C4D1), after more than five weeks of nivolumab. With no exception, relapse followed autologous stem cell transplantation in all patients, and brentuximab vedotin exposure varied. General study findings and limits: Patients starting nivolumab less than 1 year after ASCT had lower diversity and were excluded from later analyses. No one has yet defined what causes the repertoire differences, which may be disease activity or prior therapy.

This TCR was recovered from a human donor with classical Hodgkin lymphoma. The genes are TRBV6-1 and TRBJ1-2, with D perhaps TRBD1 (5 bases). Sequencing used peripheral blood mononuclear cells (PBMCs), obtained before the fourth cycle of nivolumab. CDR3 in amino acids: CASSETSGTDYGYTF. The CDR3 nucleotides read TGTGCCAGCAGTGAAACTTCCGGGACGGACTATGGCTACACCTTC.